These 25 T cell receptor beta chains originate from one sample sequenced in a study of blood T cell repertoires in COVID-19. Repertoires were generated with immunoSEQ multiplex PCR, while TCRdb's copy carries only in-frame clones and drops some. The sample lists tens of thousands of clones; roughly 78% were seen once. Sequenced material: peripheral blood. All receptors come from a man in his sixties with active or convalescent COVID-19.

J is TRBJ1-1 and V is TRBV3-1 (or the pseudogene TRBV3-2); TRBD1 aligns across 8 bases. CDR3 length: 14 residues. Germline trimming cut 4 bases from V and 9 bases from J; bases unmatched to any gene: 10. CDR1 and CDR2 (germline): LGHDT, YNNKEL (reference sequence). CDR3 bases: TGTGCCAGCAGCCCTGCAGGGGGCGGGTTTCAAGCTTTCTTT. It specifies CASSPAGGGFQAFF.

V is TRBV5-1 and J is TRBJ2-4, with D perhaps TRBD1 (5 bases). This CDR3 has 14 residues. The V gene's germline CDR1 is SGHRS and CDR2 YFSETQ. The V gene lost 4 bases and the J gene lost 5 bases, with 13 bases spanning the gap. The CDR3 sequence is CASSPRVGENIQYF. The CDR3 coding sequence is TGCGCCAGCAGCCCCAGGGTGGGCGAAAACATTCAGTACTTC.

The chain links TRBV6-5 to TRBJ1-2; D is possibly TRBD1 (6 bases). V lost 6 bases to trimming and J lost 5 bases, with 19 bases between them. Germline assignment: CDR1 MNHEY and CDR2 SVGAGI. The CDR3 is 15 residues long. DNA for the CDR3: TGTGCCAGCAGATTCCGGGACACGGGTTTGTATGGCTACACCTTC. It translates to CASRFRDTGLYGYTF.

The rearrangement links TRBV18 to TRBJ1-6; 7 bases fit TRBD1. The CDR3 sequence is 16 residues long. Germline trimming cut 2 bases from V and 5 bases from J; bases unmatched to any gene: 6. Germline V CDR1 and CDR2: KGHSH, LQKENI. CDR3 region: CASSPSPGGNNSPLHF. CDR3 DNA: TGTGCCAGCTCACCATCCCCAGGGGGAAATAATTCACCCCTCCACTTT. The variable domain in full, with the rest retrieved from reference TRBV18 and TRBJ1-6, is NAGVMQNPRHLVRRRGQEARLRCSPMKGHSHVYWYRQLPEEGLKFMVYLQKENIIDESGMPKERFSAEFPKEGPSILRIQQVVRGDSAAYFCASSPSPGGNNSPLHFGNGTRLTVT.

V is TRBV5-4 and J is TRBJ2-1, with TRBD2 matching 11 bases. Germline trimming cut 0 bases from V and 12 bases from J; bases unmatched to any gene: 11. The germline CDR1 and CDR2 sequences are SGHNT and YYREEE (reference sequence). The CDR3 length is 16 residues. CDR3 bases: TGTGCCAGCAGCTTGGATAGCGGGGGGGCGGGTGAAGGGCAGTTCTTC. This gives the protein CASSLDSGGAGEGQFF.

This clone was observed a single time. The chain links TRBV28 to TRBJ1-2; D is possibly TRBD1 (5 bases). The CDR3 loop spans 12 amino acids. Germline loops: CDR1 MDHEN, CDR2 SYDVKM. Trimming pared 10 bases from V and 7 bases from J, leaving 16 bases between. CDR3 DNA: TGTGCCACCTCTCGGGAGGGGCTTGGCTACACCTTC. Translating it yields CATSREGLGYTF.

The CDR3, as DNA: TGTGCCAGCGTTTCTAGCGGGGGGGCCGGGGAGCTGTTTTTT. Translating it yields CASVSSGGAGELFF. J is TRBJ2-2 and V is TRBV4-2; 12 bases are a match to TRBD2. The germline CDR1 and CDR2 sequences are LGHNA and YNFKEQ. The CDR3 runs to 14 residues. Trimming removed 8 bases from V and 6 bases from J; junction bases left unmatched: 4.

V gene TRBV7-3 combines with J gene TRBJ1-6; 7 bases align to TRBD1. Trimming took 1 base from V and 8 from J; bases not matched to a gene: 2. From germline, CDR1 is SGHTA and CDR2 FQGTGA. This CDR3 is 14 amino acids long. CDR3 coding DNA: TGTGCCAGCAGCTTAAAGGGGGCGGATTCACCCCTCCACTTT. Translation: CASSLKGADSPLHF.

The chain recombines TRBV4-1 with TRBJ1-2, with TRBD1 matching 7 bases. Looked up from germline, CDR1 is MGHRA and CDR2 is YSYEKL. The length of the CDR3 is 14 residues. Trimming cost V 4 bases and J 6 bases; bases outside gene matches: 8. DNA of the CDR3: TGCGCCAGCAGCCTCCCGACAGGGTCGGATGGCTACACCTTC. It specifies CASSLPTGSDGYTF.

V and J are TRBV4-2 and TRBJ2-7; 7 bases fit TRBD1. Trimming at V came to 1 base and at J to 1 base, leaving 10 bases not matched to a gene. Looked up from germline, CDR1 is LGHNA and CDR2 is YNFKEQ. This CDR3 has 17 amino acids. CDR3 in amino acids: CASSQGLWDRGSYEQYF. The CDR3 nucleotides read TGTGCCAGCAGCCAAGGTCTCTGGGACAGAGGATCCTACGAGCAGTACTTC.

The chain is built from TRBV2 and TRBJ2-7, with 10 bases identical to TRBD2. V lost 5 bases to trimming and J lost 2 bases; unmatched junction nucleotides: 0. The CDR3 extends over 13 amino acids. Germline V gene lookup returns CDR1 SNHLY and CDR2 FYNNEI. CDR3 sequence reads: CASSSGGAYEQYF. CDR3 bases: TGTGCCAGCAGTAGCGGGGGGGCCTACGAGCAGTACTTC.

The chain combines TRBV28 with TRBJ1-5; 12 bases align to TRBD1. The CDR3 has 15 amino acids. Per the germline V gene, CDR1 is MDHEN and CDR2 is SYDVKM. V was pared by 4 bases and J by 5 bases, with 3 bases of the junction left unmatched. DNA of the CDR3: TGTGCCAGCAGTTCTGGGACAGGGGGCCATCAGCCCCAGCATTTT. Amino acid sequence: CASSSGTGGHQPQHF.

The chain employs TRBV29-1 and TRBJ2-2, with D maybe TRBD1 (5 bases). V lost 3 bases, J lost 0 bases, and 8 bases lay in between. The CDR3 loop spans 14 amino acids. Germline values: CDR1 SQVTM, CDR2 ANQGSEA. The CDR3 DNA is TGCAGCGTTGAGACAGAAACGAACACCGGGGAGCTGTTTTTT. Translating it yields CSVETETNTGELFF.

The chain uses TRBV10-3 and TRBJ1-4; D not resolved. Trimming shortened V by 6 bases and J by 4 bases, and 12 bases separated the two germline ends. Germline V gene lookup returns CDR1 ENHRY and CDR2 SYGVKD. The CDR3 consists of 14 residues. The CDR3 sequence is CAIRGPGFNEKLFF. CDR3 nucleotide sequence: TGTGCCATCAGAGGCCCAGGCTTTAATGAAAAACTGTTTTTT.

This clone was seen a handful of times. The chain joins TRBV5-5 to TRBJ1-2, with TRBD1 identical over 7 bases. The CDR3 consists of 14 residues. CDR1 SGHKS and CDR2 YYEKEE come from the germline V gene (reference sequence). Trimming cost V 1 base and J 8 bases; bases outside gene matches: 8. The CDR3 loop reads CASSLTGEGEGYTF. CDR3 sequence (DNA): TGTGCCAGCAGCTTGACAGGGGAAGGAGAGGGCTACACCTTC.

This clone showed up just once. The CDR3, as DNA: TGCAGCGTCCGGGGGACCGACAGGGGGAACGAAAAACTGTTTTTT. Its translation: CSVRGTDRGNEKLFF. The chain combines TRBV29-1 with TRBJ1-4, with 9 bases aligning to TRBD1. The CDR3 spans 15 residues. V lost 6 bases and J lost 8; bases outside the gene matches: 13. Germline V gene sequence: CDR1 SQVTM, CDR2 ANQGSEA.

The V and J genes are TRBV19 and TRBJ2-1; the match to TRBD2 covers 11 bases. From germline, CDR1 is LNHDA and CDR2 SQIVND (reference sequence). With V trimmed by 10 bases and J by 9 bases, 14 bases remained unmatched. The CDR3 contains 15 residues. The CDR3 is CATRSVAGGLGEQFF. Here the CDR3 DNA reads TGTGCCACCAGATCGGTAGCGGGGGGGCTCGGTGAGCAGTTCTTC.

The chain recombines TRBV2 with TRBJ2-5; perhaps TRBD1 as D (5 bases). Trimming removed 6 bases at V and 1 base at J, with 6 bases between. Germline CDR1 SNHLY, CDR2 FYNNEI. This CDR3 is built from 12 residues. The CDR3 coding sequence is TGTGCCAGCAGAGACAGCCAAGAGACCCAGTACTTC. Translating it yields CASRDSQETQYF.

The chain has TRBV7-2 and TRBJ2-1, with TRBD2 identical over 11 bases. Germline CDR1 SGHTA, CDR2 FQGNSA. J was trimmed by 4 bases and V by 5 bases; bases with no gene match: 4. This CDR3 spans 15 amino acids. Written as DNA, the CDR3 is TGTGCCAGCAGCGGTCGACTAGCGGGGTACAATGAGCAGTTCTTC. It is translated as CASSGRLAGYNEQFF.

J is TRBJ1-2 and V is TRBV19; tentatively, D is TRBD1 (5 bases). The CDR3 runs to 14 residues. The V end was cut by 1 base, the J end by 8 bases, with 14 bases between. CDR1 and CDR2 (germline): LNHDA, SQIVND (reference sequence). The CDR3 DNA follows: TGTGCCAGTAGTATAGTAGGAGGGGCTGGCGGCTACACCTTC. This encodes CASSIVGGAGGYTF. The variable domain in full, with the rest retrieved from reference TRBV19 and TRBJ1-2, is DGGITQSPKYLFRKEGQNVTLSCEQNLNHDAMYWYRQDPGQGLRLIYYSQIVNDFQKGDIAEGYSVSREKKESFPLTVTSAQKNPTAFYLCASSIVGGAGGYTFGSGTRLTVV.

This clone was counted a single time. CDR3 sequence: CASSQMDSYEQYF. CDR3 DNA: TGTGCCAGCAGCCAAATGGACAGCTACGAGCAGTACTTC. The rearrangement uses TRBV6-5 and TRBJ2-7; possibly TRBD1 for D (6 bases). The CDR3 has 13 amino acids. Trimming stripped 6 bases from V and 3 bases from J, with 12 bases between. Looked up from germline, CDR1 is MNHEY and CDR2 is SVGAGI.

J is TRBJ2-5 and V is TRBV18; 7 bases are a match to TRBD2. The germline V gene has CDR1 KGHSH and CDR2 LQKENI. Trimming took 6 bases from V and 4 from J; bases not matched to a gene: 8. This CDR3 has 14 residues. DNA of the CDR3: TGTGCCAGCTCCTTAGTAACTAGCGCAGAGACCCAGTACTTC. Protein: CASSLVTSAETQYF.

The rearrangement links TRBV28 to TRBJ1-2, with TRBD1 as a possible D gene (6 bases). The CDR3 totals 14 residues. V shed 2 bases and J shed 6 bases, with 13 bases lying between them. Germline V lookup: CDR1 MDHEN, CDR2 SYDVKM. The CDR3 region has the DNA TGTGCCAGCAGTTTACGAGGGGGGGGCAATGGCTACACCTTC. This sequence encodes CASSLRGGGNGYTF.

This clone was recorded once. V gene TRBV20-1 combines with J gene TRBJ1-1, with 7 bases lining up with TRBD1. Per germline, CDR1 DFQATT and CDR2 SNEGSKA (reference sequence). Trimming took 6 bases from V and 8 from J; bases not matched to a gene: 6. CDR3 length: 11 residues. CDR3: CSADGTVEAFF. As DNA, the CDR3 is TGCAGTGCGGACGGGACAGTCGAAGCTTTCTTT.

The V gene is TRBV28, the J gene TRBJ1-4, with a possible D match to TRBD1 (5 bases). This CDR3 contains 15 residues. Trimming took off 2 bases at V and 7 bases at J, with 14 bases between the two ends. CDR1 is MDHEN, CDR2 SYDVKM, per germline. The CDR3 loop reads CASSLKGRAVEKLFF. Written as DNA, the CDR3 is TGTGCCAGCAGTTTAAAGGGCAGGGCAGTTGAAAAACTGTTTTTT.